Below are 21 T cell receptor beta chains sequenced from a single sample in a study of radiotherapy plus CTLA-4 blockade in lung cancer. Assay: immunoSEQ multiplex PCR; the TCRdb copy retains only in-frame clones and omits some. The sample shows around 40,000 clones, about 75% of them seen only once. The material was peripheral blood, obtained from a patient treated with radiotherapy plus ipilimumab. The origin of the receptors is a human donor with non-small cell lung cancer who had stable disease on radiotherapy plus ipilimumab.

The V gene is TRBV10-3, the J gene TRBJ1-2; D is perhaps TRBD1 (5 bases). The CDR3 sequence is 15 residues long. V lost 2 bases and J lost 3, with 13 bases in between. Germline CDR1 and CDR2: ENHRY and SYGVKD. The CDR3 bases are TGTGCCATCAGTGAGCCGTCAGGGTTAGACTATGGCTACACCTTC. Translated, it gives CAISEPSGLDYGYTF.

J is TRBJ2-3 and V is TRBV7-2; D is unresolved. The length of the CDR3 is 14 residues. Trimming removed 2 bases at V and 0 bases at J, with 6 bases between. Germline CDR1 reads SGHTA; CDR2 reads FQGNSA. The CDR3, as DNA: TGTGCCAGCAGCTTATCCGGGAGCACAGATACGCAGTATTTT. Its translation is CASSLSGSTDTQYF.

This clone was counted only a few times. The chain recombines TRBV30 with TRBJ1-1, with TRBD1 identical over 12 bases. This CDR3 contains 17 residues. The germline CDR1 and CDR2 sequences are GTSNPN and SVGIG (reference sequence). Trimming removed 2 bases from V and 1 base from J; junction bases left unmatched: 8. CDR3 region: CAWSTGTGGAKNTEAFF. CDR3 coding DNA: TGTGCCTGGAGTACTGGGACAGGGGGCGCGAAGAACACTGAAGCTTTCTTT.

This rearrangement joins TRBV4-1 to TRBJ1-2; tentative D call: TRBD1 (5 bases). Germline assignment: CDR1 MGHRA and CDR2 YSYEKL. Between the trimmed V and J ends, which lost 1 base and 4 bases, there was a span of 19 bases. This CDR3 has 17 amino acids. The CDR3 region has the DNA TGCGCCAGCAGCCAAGTCGCGGGGACCCCCTTTACCTATGGCTACACCTTC. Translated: CASSQVAGTPFTYGYTF.

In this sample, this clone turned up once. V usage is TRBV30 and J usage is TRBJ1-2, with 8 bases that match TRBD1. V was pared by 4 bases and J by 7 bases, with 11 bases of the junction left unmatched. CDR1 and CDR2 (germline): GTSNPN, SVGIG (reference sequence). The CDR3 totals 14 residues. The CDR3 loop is CAWTNGQGTVGYTF. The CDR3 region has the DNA TGTGCCTGGACGAATGGACAGGGAACAGTTGGCTACACCTTC. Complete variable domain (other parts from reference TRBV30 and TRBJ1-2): SQTIHQWPATLVQPVGSPLSLECTVEGTSNPNLYWYRQAAGRGLQLLFYSVGIGQISSEVPQNLSASRPQDRQFILSSKKLLLSDSGFYLCAWTNGQGTVGYTFGSGTRLTVV.

The chain's CDR3 is CASSPPSGAVTEAFF. The DNA of the CDR3 is TGTGCCAGCAGTCCCCCAAGTGGGGCGGTTACTGAAGCTTTCTTT. The chain uses TRBV28 and TRBJ1-1, with D tentatively TRBD1 (5 bases). Trimming removed 5 bases at V and 5 bases at J, with 18 bases between. CDR3 size: 15 residues. Germline V CDR1 and CDR2: MDHEN, SYDVKM.

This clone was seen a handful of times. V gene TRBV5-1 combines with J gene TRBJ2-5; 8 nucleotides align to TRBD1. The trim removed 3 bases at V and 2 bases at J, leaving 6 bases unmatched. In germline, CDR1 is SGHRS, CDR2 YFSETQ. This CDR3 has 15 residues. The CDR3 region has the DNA TGCGCCAGCAGCTCGGGACAGGCAATGCAAGAGACCCAGTACTTC. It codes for CASSSGQAMQETQYF.

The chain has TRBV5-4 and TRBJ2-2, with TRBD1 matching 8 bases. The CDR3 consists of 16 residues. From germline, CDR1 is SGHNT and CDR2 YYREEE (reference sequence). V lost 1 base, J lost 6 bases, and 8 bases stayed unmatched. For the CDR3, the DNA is TGTGCCAGCAGCTTGCCTCCAGGACAGGGTTCCGGGGAGCTGTTTTTT. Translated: CASSLPPGQGSGELFF.

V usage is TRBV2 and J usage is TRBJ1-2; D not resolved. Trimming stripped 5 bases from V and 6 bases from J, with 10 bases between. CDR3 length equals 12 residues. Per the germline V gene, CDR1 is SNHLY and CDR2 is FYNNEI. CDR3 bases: TGTGCCAGCAGTTACTCCGAGAATGGCTACACCTTC. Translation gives CASSYSENGYTF. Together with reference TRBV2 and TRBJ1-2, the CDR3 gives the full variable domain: EPEVTQTPSHQVTQMGQEVILRCVPISNHLYFYWYRQILGQKVEFLVSFYNNEISEKSEIFDDQFSVERPDGSNFTLKIRSTKLEDSAMYFCASSYSENGYTFGSGTRLTVV.

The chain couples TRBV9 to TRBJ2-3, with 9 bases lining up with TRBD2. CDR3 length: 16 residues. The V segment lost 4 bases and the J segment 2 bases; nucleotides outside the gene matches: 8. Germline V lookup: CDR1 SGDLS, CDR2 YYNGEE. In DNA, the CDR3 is TGTGCCAGCAGCCTACGGCGGGGGGGCGCCACAGATACGCAGTATTTT. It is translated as CASSLRRGGATDTQYF.

The CDR3 coding sequence is TGTGCCAGCAGCTTGGAGCACTATAATTCACCCCTCCACTTT. Translated: CASSLEHYNSPLHF. The gene calls are TRBV5-4 and TRBJ1-6; D is undetermined. Per germline, CDR1 SGHNT and CDR2 YYREEE (reference sequence). V was trimmed by 0 bases and J by 3 bases, leaving 4 bases between them. The CDR3 has 14 residues.

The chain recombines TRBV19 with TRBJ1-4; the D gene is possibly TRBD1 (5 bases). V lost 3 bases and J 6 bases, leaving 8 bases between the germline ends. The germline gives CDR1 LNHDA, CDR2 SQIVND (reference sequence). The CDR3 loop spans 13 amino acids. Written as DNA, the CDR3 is TGTGCCAGTAGTATGGGGGGGGATGAAAAACTGTTTTTT. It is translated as CASSMGGDEKLFF.

In DNA form, the CDR3 reads TGTGCCAGCAGCTTAGTTTTCGGGGTGACTAACTATGGCTACACCTTC. Amino acid sequence: CASSLVFGVTNYGYTF. The chain links TRBV7-2 to TRBJ1-2, with D unclear. Trimming removed 1 base from V and 0 bases from J, with 12 bases in between. CDR3 length equals 16 residues. Per the germline V gene, CDR1 is SGHTA and CDR2 is FQGNSA.

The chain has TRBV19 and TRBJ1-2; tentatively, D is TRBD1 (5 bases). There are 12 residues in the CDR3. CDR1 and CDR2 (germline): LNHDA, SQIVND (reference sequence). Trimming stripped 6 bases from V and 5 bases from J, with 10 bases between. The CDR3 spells CASRPKGYGYTF. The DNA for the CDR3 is TGTGCCAGTAGACCGAAGGGGTATGGCTACACCTTC.

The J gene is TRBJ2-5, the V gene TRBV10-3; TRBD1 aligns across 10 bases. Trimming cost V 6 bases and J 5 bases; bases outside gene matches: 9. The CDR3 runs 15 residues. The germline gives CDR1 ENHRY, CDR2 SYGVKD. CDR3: CAISHRDRGLETQYF. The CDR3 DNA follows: TGTGCCATCAGCCACCGGGACAGGGGCTTGGAGACCCAGTACTTC.

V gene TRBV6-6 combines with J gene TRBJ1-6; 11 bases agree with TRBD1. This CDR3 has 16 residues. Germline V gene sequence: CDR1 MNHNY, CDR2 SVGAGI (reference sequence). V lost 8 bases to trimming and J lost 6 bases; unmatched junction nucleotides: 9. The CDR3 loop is CASLNTGQGANSPLHF. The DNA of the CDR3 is TGTGCCAGCCTAAATACCGGACAGGGGGCTAATTCACCCCTCCACTTT.

The CDR3 loop reads CASSFNGGNTEAFF. The CDR3 bases are TGTGCCAGCAGTTTTAACGGGGGGAACACTGAAGCTTTCTTT. The chain has TRBV27 and TRBJ1-1; maybe TRBD1 (5 bases). This CDR3 has 14 amino acids. In germline, CDR1 is MNHEY, CDR2 SMNVEV (reference sequence). V was clipped by 3 bases and J by 1 base, with 9 bases between them.

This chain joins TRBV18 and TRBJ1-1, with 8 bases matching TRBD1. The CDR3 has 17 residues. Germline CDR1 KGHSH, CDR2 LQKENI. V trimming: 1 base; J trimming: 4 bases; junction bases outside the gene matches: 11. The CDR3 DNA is TGTGCCAGCTCACCACGTCTTCTTACAGGGGGAGTCACTGAAGCTTTCTTT. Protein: CASSPRLLTGGVTEAFF.

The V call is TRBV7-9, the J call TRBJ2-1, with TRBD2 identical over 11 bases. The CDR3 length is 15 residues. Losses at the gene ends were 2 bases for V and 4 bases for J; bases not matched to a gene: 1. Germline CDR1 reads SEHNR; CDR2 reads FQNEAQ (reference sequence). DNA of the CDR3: TGTGCCAGCAGCTTACTAGCGGGGGGTTACAATGAGCAGTTCTTC. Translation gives CASSLLAGGYNEQFF. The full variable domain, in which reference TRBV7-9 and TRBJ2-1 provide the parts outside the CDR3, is DTGVSQNPRHKITKRGQNVTFRCDPISEHNRLYWYRQTLGQGPEFLTYFQNEAQLEKSRLLSDRFSAERPKGSFSTLEIQRTEQGDSAMYLCASSLLAGGYNEQFFGPGTRLTVL.

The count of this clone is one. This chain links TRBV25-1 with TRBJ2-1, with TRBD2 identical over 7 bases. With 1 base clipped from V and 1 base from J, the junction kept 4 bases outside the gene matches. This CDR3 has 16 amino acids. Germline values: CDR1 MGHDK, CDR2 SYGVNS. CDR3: CASSEWEGRSYNEQFF. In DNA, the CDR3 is TGTGCCAGCAGTGAATGGGAGGGAAGATCCTACAATGAGCAGTTCTTC.

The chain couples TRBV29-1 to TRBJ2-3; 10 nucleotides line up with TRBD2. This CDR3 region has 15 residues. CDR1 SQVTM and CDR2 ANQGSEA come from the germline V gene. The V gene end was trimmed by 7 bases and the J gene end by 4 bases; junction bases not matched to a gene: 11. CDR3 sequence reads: CSATGLAERPDTQYF. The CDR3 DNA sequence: TGCAGCGCCACCGGACTAGCGGAAAGACCAGATACGCAGTATTTT.